This TCR beta chain was obtained from a study of circulating CD8 cells and anti-PD-1 response in melanoma. About the research overall: Complete or partial response defined responders; stable or progressive disease, non-responders.

This clonotype is labeled as large (0.1 to 1%). The antigen is not known. Study-wide results and caveats: A small cohort with few responders supplied the baseline and M1 comparisons.

TCR libraries were prepared from approximately 15 ng of total RNA with the QIAseq Immune Repertoire TCR panel. In TCRdb, the reads were re-called with MiXCR into one record per CDR3 protein. This table has 2,000 or so distinct CDR3 sequences, around 7% appearing once. V was cut by 0 bases and J by 2 bases, with 10 bases left in between. The CDR3 covers 15 residues. Germline V gives CDR1 LNHDA, CDR2 SQIVND (reference sequence). Four subsets defined by PD-1 and/or TIGIT were sorted from live CD3+CD8+TCRalphabeta+ cells. This chain uses TRBV19 with TRBJ1-2; D not certain. Sequencing was performed on CD8+ T cells from PBMCs, taken at baseline or after one month of anti-PD-1 therapy (not recorded which). This clonotype was obtained from a human donor with melanoma. CDR3 protein: CASSIDLPVNYGYTF. CDR3 sequence (DNA): TGTGCCAGTAGTATAGATCTGCCAGTCAACTATGGCTACACCTTC.